This T cell receptor (beta chain) was found in a study of blood T cell repertoires in COVID-19. Study-level background: Whether acute or convalescent, the COVID-19 samples came from the United States, Italy and Spain. The cDNA or gDNA used as material had been derived from T cells, B-cell-depleted T cells, or PBMCs.

Authors' analysis steps: Amplified reference gene primers provided the basis for estimating nucleated cell counts. The assay was immunoSEQ multiplex PCR, and TCRdb's table has in-frame clones only and misses some. V, J and clone size are those of that table, while D and trimming were read from the DNA. The sample records about 180,000 clones, around 86% being singletons. V lost 1 base, J lost 9 bases, and 4 bases lay in between. The V gene's germline CDR1 is SGHTA and CDR2 FQGNSA. CDR3 length equals 12 residues. The receptor comes from a woman in her thirties with active or convalescent COVID-19. Sequenced sample: peripheral blood. The genes are TRBV7-2 and TRBJ1-6, with unresolved D. As DNA, the CDR3 is TGTGCCAGCAGCTTAGTGGCTTCACCCCTCCACTTT. Its translation: CASSLVASPLHF.